The clone carrying this T cell receptor beta chain was observed a handful of times. Its target is unknown. These data come from a study of T cell responses to AZD1222 COVID-19 vaccine. Germline values: CDR1 MNHEY, CDR2 SVGAGI. Trimming took 5 bases from V and 1 from J, leaving 12 bases between them. CDR3 length: 14 amino acids. Measured with immunoSEQ multiplex PCR; TCRdb has only the in-frame clones, and not every one. The table lists 100,000 or so clones, 85% to 90% of them singletons, with 2% to 3% in the top ten. General study findings and limits: Only six people who got AZD1222 tested seropositive at baseline. Dominant at 160-218 and 743-854, vaccine-associated CD4 TCRs also spanned spike.

The receptor was derived from an adult in good health. This specimen consisted of peripheral blood, obtained on day 0 of AZD1222 vaccination. This rearrangement joins TRBV6-5 to TRBJ2-7, with D perhaps TRBD1 (5 bases). CDR3 bases: TGTGCCAGCAGTAAGACAAGGACATCCTACGAGCAGTACTTC. Protein product: CASSKTRTSYEQYF.